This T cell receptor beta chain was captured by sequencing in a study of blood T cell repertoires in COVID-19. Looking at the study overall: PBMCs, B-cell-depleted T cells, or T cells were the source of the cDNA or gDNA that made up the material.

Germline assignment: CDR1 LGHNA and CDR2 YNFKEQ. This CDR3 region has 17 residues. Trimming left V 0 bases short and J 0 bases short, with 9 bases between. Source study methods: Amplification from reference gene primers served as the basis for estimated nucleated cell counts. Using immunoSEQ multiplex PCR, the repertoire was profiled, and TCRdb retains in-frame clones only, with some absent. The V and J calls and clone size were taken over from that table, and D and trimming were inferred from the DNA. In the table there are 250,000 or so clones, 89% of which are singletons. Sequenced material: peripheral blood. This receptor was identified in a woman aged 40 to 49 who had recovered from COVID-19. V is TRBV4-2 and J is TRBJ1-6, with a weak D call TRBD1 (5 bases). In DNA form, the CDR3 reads TGTGCCAGCAGCCAAGAACTAAGGGGCTCCTATAATTCACCCCTCCACTTT. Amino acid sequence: CASSQELRGSYNSPLHF.